Sequencing of this T cell receptor beta chain was carried out in a study of shared clonotypes between healthy human individuals. There are 15 residues in the CDR3. Trimming took 4 bases from V and 2 from J, leaving 12 bases between them. Germline V gene data show CDR1 as SGHRS and CDR2 as YFSETQ. Across several immunoSEQ plates, the genomic DNA of each subset was split evenly. The table came from immunoSEQ multiplex PCR; TCRdb's copy has only in-frame clones and leaves some out. The profile shows some 1,900,000 clones, over 85% of them singletons. Selected positively for CCR7 and CD45RO-negative, naive CD8 cells excluded terminally differentiated effector memory CD45RA+ cells. Details on this clone: Its antigen is currently unknown.

Study-level results: Memory subsets generally showed smaller estimated richness than naive subsets did.

The source of this sequence is a man younger than 35 in good health. The V and J genes are TRBV5-1 and TRBJ2-2; D might be TRBD2 (5 bases). Sequencing used naive CD8+ T cells sorted from blood. The chain's CDR3 is CASSPRGENTGELFF. CDR3 nucleotide sequence: TGCGCCAGCAGCCCCCGGGGAGAAAACACCGGGGAGCTGTTTTTT.